This T cell receptor beta chain was profiled in a study of blood T cell repertoires in COVID-19. Study details: Whether acute or convalescent, the COVID-19 samples came from the United States, Italy and Spain.

Seattle cases were enrolled at active infection and followed longitudinally. How the authors handled the data: Scientists estimated how many nucleated cells there were by amplifying reference gene primers. Some clones are missing from TCRdb's copy, which holds only in-frame ones; the method was immunoSEQ multiplex PCR. The V and J calls and the clone size are those of that table, but D and trimming were determined from the DNA. The table shows around 140,000 clones, with 85% to 90% occurring only once. The CDR3 runs 14 residues. Germline loops: CDR1 MNHEY, CDR2 SVGAGI. V shed 6 bases, J shed 4 bases, and the junction held 6 bases outside the gene matches.

This receptor was taken from a man between 18 and 35 years old with COVID-19, enrolled during active disease. The chain employs TRBV6-5 and TRBJ1-2; 9 bases are a match to TRBD1. The sequencing sample was made of peripheral blood. The CDR3 is CASSRGTGTYGYTF. CDR3 DNA sequence: TGTGCCAGCAGCCGCGGGACAGGGACCTATGGCTACACCTTC.